This T cell receptor beta chain was captured by sequencing in a study of blood T cell repertoires in COVID-19. Background on the study: COVID-19 samples, acute and convalescent, were from the United States, Italy and Spain. T cells, B-cell-depleted T cells, or PBMCs provided the cDNA or gDNA that served as material.

Methods used by the authors: Reference gene primer amplification gave nucleated cell count estimates. Some clones are missing from TCRdb's copy, which holds only in-frame ones; the method was immunoSEQ multiplex PCR. That table furnishes V, J and clone size, whereas the DNA furnished D and trimming. The sample yields roughly 150,000 clones, approximately 79% seen once. Patients from Seattle were sampled longitudinally, starting during active infection. The specimen sequenced was peripheral blood. The receptor comes from a woman aged 55-75 years with COVID-19, enrolled during active disease.

The CDR3 reads CASSVATGLAGSEETQYF. The CDR3 DNA follows: TGTGCCAGCAGCGTAGCTACGGGGCTAGCGGGATCGGAAGAGACCCAGTACTTC. This sequence joins TRBV9 and TRBJ2-5, with 9 bases aligning to TRBD2. CDR1 and CDR2 from the germline V gene are SGDLS and YYNGEE. V shed 0 bases and J 3 bases; nucleotides not matched to a gene: 12. This CDR3 is 18 amino acids long.